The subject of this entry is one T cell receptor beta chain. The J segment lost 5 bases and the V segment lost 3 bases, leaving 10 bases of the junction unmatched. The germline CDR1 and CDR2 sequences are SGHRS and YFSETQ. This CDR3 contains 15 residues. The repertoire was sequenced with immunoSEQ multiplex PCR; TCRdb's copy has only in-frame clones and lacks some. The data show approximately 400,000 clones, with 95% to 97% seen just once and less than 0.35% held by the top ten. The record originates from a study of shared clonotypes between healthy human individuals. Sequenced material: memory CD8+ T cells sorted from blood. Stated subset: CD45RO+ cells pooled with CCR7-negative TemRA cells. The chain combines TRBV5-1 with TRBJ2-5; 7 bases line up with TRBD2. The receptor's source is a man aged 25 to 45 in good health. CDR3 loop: CASSSGRAVRETQYF. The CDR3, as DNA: TGCGCCAGCAGCTCGGGGAGGGCCGTCAGGGAGACCCAGTACTTC.